The 14 T cell receptor beta chains in this list originate from one sample, sequenced in a study of patients and donors after allogeneic stem cell transplantation. TCRdb itself ran the RT-PCR reads through MiXCR, one entry per CDR3 protein. Here the sample spans some 880,000 distinct CDR3 sequences, more than 15% being singletons. Sequencing was done on a sample of blood, either unsorted or a sorted T cell fraction (not recorded which). The source of these receptors is a human donor who was either an allogeneic HSCT recipient or a stem cell or donor lymphocyte infusion donor (not recorded which). It is not recorded whose cells these are; they may come from a transplant donor.

This clonotype turned up a few times. This chain joins TRBV5-1 and TRBJ1-6; 9 nucleotides align to TRBD1. In germline, CDR1 is SGHRS, CDR2 YFSETQ. V dropped 4 bases and J dropped 9; count of bases not matched to a gene: 8. The CDR3 extends over 15 amino acids. The CDR3 DNA reads TGCGCCAGCAGCCCGTACAGGGGGCAGAGTTCACCCCTCCACTTT. This encodes CASSPYRGQSSPLHF. The variable domain in full, completed from reference TRBV5-1 and TRBJ1-6, reads KAGVTQTPRYLIKTRGQQVTLSCSPISGHRSVSWYQQTPGQGLQFLFEYFSETQRNKGNFPGRFSGRQFSNSRSEMNVSTLELGDSALYLCASSPYRGQSSPLHFGNGTRLTVT.

V is TRBV6-1 and J is TRBJ1-3; maybe TRBD1 (5 bases). Trimming removed 6 bases from V and 2 bases from J, with 14 bases in between. The CDR3 is 15 residues long. Germline V gives CDR1 MNHNS, CDR2 SASEGT. This CDR3 reads CASSRGHSAGNTIYF. The CDR3 nucleotides read TGTGCCAGCAGCCGCGGACACTCCGCTGGAAACACCATATATTTT.

The V and J genes are TRBV20-1 and TRBJ2-1; no reliable D call. The length of the CDR3 is 10 residues. CDR1 DFQATT and CDR2 SNEGSKA come from the germline V gene (reference sequence). V was pared by 0 bases and J by 10 bases, with 4 bases between. CDR3 protein: CSAREEEQFF. The CDR3 nucleotides read TGCAGTGCTAGAGAAGAAGAGCAGTTCTTC.

This clonotype was counted many times. V gene TRBV10-3 combines with J gene TRBJ2-7, with a possible D match to TRBD1 (5 bases). The V gene lost 6 bases and the J gene lost 0 bases, with 6 bases spanning the gap. The CDR3 runs to 12 residues. Germline CDR1 is ENHRY and CDR2 is SYGVKD. The CDR3 is CAIRQDSYEQYF. For the CDR3, the DNA is TGTGCCATCAGACAGGACTCCTACGAGCAGTACTTC.

A remark on this clonotype: One junction end disagrees with the germline gene, perhaps due to a read error. The chain combines TRBV12-3 or TRBV12-4 with TRBJ1-2; TRBD1 aligns across 8 bases. The CDR3 consists of 15 residues. CDR3 bases: TGTGCCAGCAGTTTGAACAGGGGGGGAGACTATGGCTACATCTTC. Amino acid sequence: CASSLNRGGDYGYIF.

This clonotype was seen more than once but under ten times. The genes are TRBV5-1 and TRBJ2-7; 10 bases fit TRBD2. Looked up from germline, CDR1 is SGHRS and CDR2 is YFSETQ. J lost 2 bases, V lost 4 bases, and 6 bases had no gene match. This CDR3 comprises 15 residues. This CDR3 is CASSLAGVWAYEQYF. CDR3 DNA: TGCGCCAGCAGCCTAGCGGGAGTTTGGGCCTACGAGCAGTACTTC.

This clonotype occurred many times. The chain recombines TRBV12-3 or TRBV12-4 with TRBJ2-1; 8 bases align to TRBD1. The V segment lost 4 bases and the J segment 3 bases; nucleotides outside the gene matches: 5. The length of the CDR3 is 15 residues. The CDR3, as DNA: TGTGCCAGCAGTTCCCCGGGACAGGTCTACAATGAGCAGTTCTTC. Protein: CASSSPGQVYNEQFF.

The CDR3 DNA is TGTGCCAGCAGCGTTTGGCGGGACAGCCCTAACGAGCAGTACTTC. Its translation: CASSVWRDSPNEQYF. The V and J genes are TRBV9 and TRBJ2-7, with D possibly TRBD1 on 7 matching bases. The CDR3 sequence is 15 residues long. With 2 bases removed from V and 5 bases from J, the gap between germline ends came to 17 bases. In germline, CDR1 is SGDLS, CDR2 YYNGEE.

The chain is built from TRBV25-1 and TRBJ1-6, with D possibly matching TRBD1 (6 bases). The germline V gene encodes CDR1 MGHDK and CDR2 SYGVNS. V gave up 2 bases and J gave up 9 bases, with 14 bases separating them. This CDR3 has 15 amino acids. CDR3 protein: CASSEQGRGGSPLHF. The CDR3, as DNA: TGTGCCAGCAGTGAACAGGGGCGCGGTGGTTCACCCCTCCACTTT.

This clonotype was picked up a small number of times. V gene TRBV28 combines with J gene TRBJ1-5, with a possible D match to TRBD1 (5 bases). The germline V and J ends were trimmed by 7 bases and 2 bases, with 15 bases remaining between them. This CDR3 is 15 amino acids long. Germline assignment: CDR1 MDHEN and CDR2 SYDVKM. The CDR3 DNA follows: TGTGCCAGCACCCTTGGGGGGTTAGGCAATCAGCCCCAGCATTTT. This gives the protein CASTLGGLGNQPQHF.

This clonotype came up a few times. The chain is built from TRBV20-1 and TRBJ1-5; possibly TRBD1 for D (6 bases). CDR1 is DFQATT, CDR2 SNEGSKA, per germline (reference sequence). Trimming left V 6 bases short and J 2 bases short, with 17 bases between. The length of the CDR3 is 15 residues. CDR3 protein: CSAQARGGGNQPQHF. CDR3 DNA: TGCAGTGCCCAAGCTAGGGGGGGGGGCAATCAGCCCCAGCATTTT.

The sample holds many counts of this clonotype. The chain links TRBV5-5 to TRBJ1-1; weak D call: TRBD1 (5 bases). V was trimmed by 1 base and J by 7 bases, leaving 8 bases between them. The germline CDR1 and CDR2 sequences are SGHKS and YYEKEE (reference sequence). The CDR3 contains 12 residues. The CDR3 is CASSLLGDEAFF. The CDR3, as DNA: TGTGCCAGCAGCTTGCTAGGGGATGAAGCTTTCTTT.

There are a few counts of this clonotype. The rearrangement links TRBV2 to TRBJ2-1, with 7 bases aligning to TRBD1. Germline V lookup: CDR1 SNHLY, CDR2 FYNNEI. The CDR3 loop spans 14 amino acids. Trimming cost V 8 bases and J 6 bases; bases outside gene matches: 10. CDR3 nucleotide sequence: TGTGCCAGCTCACAGACAGGGTACTTCAATGAGCAGTTCTTC. This encodes CASSQTGYFNEQFF.

This clonotype was picked up a small number of times. CDR3 DNA: TGTGCCAGCAGTCCCATAGCGGGAGGGTTAGTAAAGCAGTTCTTC. Its translation: CASSPIAGGLVKQFF. This sequence joins TRBV12-3 or TRBV12-4 and TRBJ2-1; TRBD2 matches at 11 bases. The junction had 11 bases not matched to a gene; V was cut back by 5 bases and J by 11 bases. The CDR3 covers 15 residues.